The 8 T cell receptor beta chains listed next were all sequenced from one sample in a study of blood T cell repertoires in COVID-19. Method: immunoSEQ multiplex PCR; TCRdb's copy keeps in-frame clones and lacks some. The profile covers 180,000 or so clones, with about 87% appearing a single time and around 2.5% taken by the ten largest. Sample: peripheral blood. The receptors were gathered from a man aged 35-49 years with active or convalescent COVID-19.

This chain links TRBV5-1 with TRBJ2-7; TRBD1 agrees at 9 bases. Germline V lookup: CDR1 SGHRS, CDR2 YFSETQ. The junction had 10 bases not matched to a gene; V was cut back by 4 bases and J by 2 bases. The CDR3 runs 16 residues. CDR3 DNA: TGCGCCAGCAGCAACCATCCGGGACAGGGCGCCTACGAGCAGTACTTC. It encodes CASSNHPGQGAYEQYF.

The chain recombines TRBV6-4 with TRBJ2-3, with 9 bases that match TRBD1. This CDR3 is built from 14 residues. Germline CDR1 and CDR2: MRHNA and SNTAGT. Losses at the gene ends were 5 bases for V and 5 bases for J; bases not matched to a gene: 5. The CDR3 DNA reads as TGTGCCAGCAGTTACAGGGGGCAGGGAGATACGCAGTATTTT. Encoded protein: CASSYRGQGDTQYF.

This clone was seen a few times. This rearrangement joins TRBV27 to TRBJ1-5; D is unclear. CDR3 length equals 14 residues. Germline V gene sequence: CDR1 MNHEY, CDR2 SMNVEV (reference sequence). With 2 bases removed from V and 4 bases from J, the gap between germline ends came to 9 bases. The chain's CDR3 is CASSLKSGNQPQHF. The CDR3 DNA reads as TGTGCCAGCAGTTTAAAGTCGGGTAATCAGCCCCAGCATTTT.

The rearrangement joins TRBV9 to TRBJ1-1; D ambiguous. V lost 0 bases to trimming and J lost 7 bases, with 16 bases between them. CDR1 SGDLS and CDR2 YYNGEE come from the germline V gene. There are 15 residues in the CDR3. The CDR3 coding sequence is TGTGCCAGCAGCGTAGCTGGGGTCATGGGGAGTGAAGCTTTCTTT. Amino acid sequence: CASSVAGVMGSEAFF. The full variable domain, completed using reference TRBV9 and TRBJ1-1, is DSGVTQTPKHLITATGQRVTLRCSPRSGDLSVYWYQQSLDQGLQFLIQYYNGEERAKGNILERFSAQQFPDLHSELNLSSLELGDSALYFCASSVAGVMGSEAFFGQGTRLTVV.

V gene TRBV10-2 combines with J gene TRBJ1-2; D unresolved. Germline values: CDR1 WSHSY, CDR2 SAAADI. The CDR3 runs 17 residues. Trimming left V 3 bases short and J 5 bases short, with 22 bases between. Here the CDR3 DNA reads TGCGCCAGCAGTGATAGAGGGTACGAGAGGCGGGCGTATGGCTACACCTTC. Protein product: CASSDRGYERRAYGYTF.

CDR3 sequence: CASSQGARTELYEQYF. In nucleotides, the CDR3 is TGCGCCAGCAGCCAAGGAGCCCGGACAGAACTCTACGAGCAGTACTTC. This chain connects TRBV4-1 to TRBJ2-7; perhaps TRBD1 as D (6 bases). Germline-derived CDR1 and CDR2 are MGHRA and YSYEKL. This CDR3 region has 16 residues. V was cut by 1 base and J by 3 bases, with 16 bases left in between.

The chain links TRBV6-5 to TRBJ1-2; 7 bases are a match to TRBD1. From germline, CDR1 is MNHEY and CDR2 SVGAGI. The junction had 4 bases not matched to a gene; V was cut back by 5 bases and J by 7 bases. This CDR3 contains 12 residues. CDR3 amino acids: CASSHTGVGYTF. CDR3 nucleotides: TGTGCCAGCAGTCATACAGGGGTTGGCTACACCTTC.

The chain has TRBV27 and TRBJ2-1; D not resolved. The CDR3 covers 11 residues. Germline CDR1 is MNHEY and CDR2 is SMNVEV (reference sequence). V shed 3 bases and J shed 7 bases, with 4 bases lying between them. CDR3 bases: TGTGCCAGCAGTTTCTTGAATGAGCAGTTCTTC. Translated, it gives CASSFLNEQFF.